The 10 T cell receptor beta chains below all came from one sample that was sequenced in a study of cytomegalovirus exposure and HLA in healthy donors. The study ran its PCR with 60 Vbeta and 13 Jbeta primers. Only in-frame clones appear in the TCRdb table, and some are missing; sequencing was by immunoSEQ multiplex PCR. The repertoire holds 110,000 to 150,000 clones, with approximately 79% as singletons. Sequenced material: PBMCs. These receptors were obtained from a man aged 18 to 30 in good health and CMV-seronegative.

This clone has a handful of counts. The CDR3 DNA is TGCGCCAGCAGCCAAGACTTTGAGTGGACTGAAGCTTTCTTT. It translates to CASSQDFEWTEAFF. The chain combines TRBV4-1 with TRBJ1-1; D uncertain. Germline V lookup: CDR1 MGHRA, CDR2 YSYEKL. Trimming removed 0 bases from V and 5 bases from J, with 10 bases in between. This CDR3 is built from 14 residues.

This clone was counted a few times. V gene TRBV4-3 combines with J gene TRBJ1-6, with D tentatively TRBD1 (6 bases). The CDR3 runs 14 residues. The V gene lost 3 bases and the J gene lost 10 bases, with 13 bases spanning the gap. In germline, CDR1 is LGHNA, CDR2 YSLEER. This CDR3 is CASSQADRSSPLHF. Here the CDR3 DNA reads TGCGCCAGCAGCCAGGCCGACAGGAGCTCACCCCTCCACTTT.

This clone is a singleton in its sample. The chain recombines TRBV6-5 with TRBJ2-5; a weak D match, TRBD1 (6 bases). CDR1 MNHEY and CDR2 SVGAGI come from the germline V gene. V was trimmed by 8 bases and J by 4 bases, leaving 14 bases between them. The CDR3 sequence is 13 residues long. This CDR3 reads CASHAQGRETQYF. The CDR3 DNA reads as TGTGCCAGCCATGCACAGGGAAGAGAGACCCAGTACTTC.

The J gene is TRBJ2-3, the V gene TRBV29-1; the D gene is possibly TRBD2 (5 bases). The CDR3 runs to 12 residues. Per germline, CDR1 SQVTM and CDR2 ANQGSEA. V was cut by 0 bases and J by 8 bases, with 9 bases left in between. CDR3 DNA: TGCAGCGTTGAAGAATCGGGGAGTACGCAGTATTTT. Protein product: CSVEESGSTQYF.

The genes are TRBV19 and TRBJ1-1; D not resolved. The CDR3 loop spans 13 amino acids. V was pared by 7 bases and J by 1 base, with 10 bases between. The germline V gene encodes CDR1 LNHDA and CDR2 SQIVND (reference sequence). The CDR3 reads CASTRRENTEAFF. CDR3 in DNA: TGTGCCAGTACTAGGAGGGAGAACACTGAAGCTTTCTTT.

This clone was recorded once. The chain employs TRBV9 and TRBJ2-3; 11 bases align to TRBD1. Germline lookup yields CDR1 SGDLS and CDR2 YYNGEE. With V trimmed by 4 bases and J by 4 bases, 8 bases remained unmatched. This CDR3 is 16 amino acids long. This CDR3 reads CASSPRTGGASDTQYF. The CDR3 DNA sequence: TGTGCCAGCAGCCCAAGGACAGGGGGCGCTTCAGATACGCAGTATTTT.

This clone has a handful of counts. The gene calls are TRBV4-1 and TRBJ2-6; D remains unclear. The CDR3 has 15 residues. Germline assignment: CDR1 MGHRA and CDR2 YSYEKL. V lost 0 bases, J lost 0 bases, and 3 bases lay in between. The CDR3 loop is CASSQESSGANVLTF. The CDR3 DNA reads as TGCGCCAGCAGCCAAGAGAGCTCTGGGGCCAACGTCCTGACTTTC.

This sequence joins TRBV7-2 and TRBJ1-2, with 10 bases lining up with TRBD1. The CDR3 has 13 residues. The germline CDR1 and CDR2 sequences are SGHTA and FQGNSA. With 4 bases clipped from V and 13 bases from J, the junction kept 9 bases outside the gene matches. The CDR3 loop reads CASSSDRGRGGTF. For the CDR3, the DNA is TGTGCCAGCAGCTCCGACAGGGGGCGCGGTGGCACCTTC.

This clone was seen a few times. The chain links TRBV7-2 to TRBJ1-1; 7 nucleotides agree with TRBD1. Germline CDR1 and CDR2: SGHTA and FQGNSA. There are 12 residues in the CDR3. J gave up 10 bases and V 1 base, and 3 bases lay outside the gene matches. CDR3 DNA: TGTGCCAGCAGCTTAGGTAGACAGGGAGCTTTCTTT. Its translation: CASSLGRQGAFF.

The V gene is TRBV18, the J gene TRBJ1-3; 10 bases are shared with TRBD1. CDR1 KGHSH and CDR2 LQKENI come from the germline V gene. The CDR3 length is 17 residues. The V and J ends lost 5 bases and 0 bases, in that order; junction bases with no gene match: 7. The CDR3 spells CASSVPGQGTSGNTIYF. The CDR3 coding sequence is TGTGCCAGCTCAGTACCGGGACAGGGGACCTCTGGAAACACCATATATTTT.